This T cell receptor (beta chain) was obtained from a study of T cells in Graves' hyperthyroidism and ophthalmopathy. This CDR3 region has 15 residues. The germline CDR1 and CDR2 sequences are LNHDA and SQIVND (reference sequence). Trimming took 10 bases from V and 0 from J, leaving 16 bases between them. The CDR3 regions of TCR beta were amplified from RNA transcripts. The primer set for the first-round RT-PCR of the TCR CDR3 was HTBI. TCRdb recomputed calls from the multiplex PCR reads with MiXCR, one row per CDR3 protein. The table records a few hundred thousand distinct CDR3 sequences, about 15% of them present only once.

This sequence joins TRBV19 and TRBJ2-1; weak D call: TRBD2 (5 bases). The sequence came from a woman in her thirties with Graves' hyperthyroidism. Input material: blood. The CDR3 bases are TGTGCCACAGGACTGGCGGGCCACTCCTACAATGAGCAGTTCTTC. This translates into CATGLAGHSYNEQFF.